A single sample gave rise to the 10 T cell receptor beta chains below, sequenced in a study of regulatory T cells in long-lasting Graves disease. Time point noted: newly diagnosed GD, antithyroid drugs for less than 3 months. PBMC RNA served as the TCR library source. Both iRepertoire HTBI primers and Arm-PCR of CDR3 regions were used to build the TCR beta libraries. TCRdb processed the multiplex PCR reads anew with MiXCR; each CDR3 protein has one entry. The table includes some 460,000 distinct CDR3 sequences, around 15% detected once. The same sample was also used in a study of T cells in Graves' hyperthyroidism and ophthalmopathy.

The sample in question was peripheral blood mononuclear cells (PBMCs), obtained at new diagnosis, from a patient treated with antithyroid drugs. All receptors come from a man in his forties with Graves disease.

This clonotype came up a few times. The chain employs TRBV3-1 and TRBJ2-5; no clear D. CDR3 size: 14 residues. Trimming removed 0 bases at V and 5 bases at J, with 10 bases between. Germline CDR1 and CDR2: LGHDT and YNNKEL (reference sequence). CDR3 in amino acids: CASSQEPRTETQYF. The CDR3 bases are TGTGCCAGCAGCCAAGAACCGAGAACCGAGACCCAGTACTTC.

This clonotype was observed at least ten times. CDR3 loop: CSAGQPQETQYF. CDR3 sequence (DNA): TGCAGTGCAGGGCAGCCTCAAGAGACCCAGTACTTC. V usage is TRBV20-1 and J usage is TRBJ2-5; D is unresolved. Germline CDR1 reads DFQATT; CDR2 reads SNEGSKA (reference sequence). Trimming left V 6 bases short and J 2 bases short, with 10 bases between. The CDR3 totals 12 residues.

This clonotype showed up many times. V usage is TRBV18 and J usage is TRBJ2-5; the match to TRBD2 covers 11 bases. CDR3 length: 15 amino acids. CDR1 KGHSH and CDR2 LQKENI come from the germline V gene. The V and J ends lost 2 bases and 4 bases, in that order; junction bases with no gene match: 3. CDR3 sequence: CASSPDGLAGETQYF. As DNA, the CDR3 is TGTGCCAGCTCACCAGATGGACTAGCGGGAGAGACCCAGTACTTC. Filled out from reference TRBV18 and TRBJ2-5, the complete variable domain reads NAGVMQNPRHLVRRRGQEARLRCSPMKGHSHVYWYRQLPEEGLKFMVYLQKENIIDESGMPKERFSAEFPKEGPSILRIQQVVRGDSAAYFCASSPDGLAGETQYFGPGTRLLVL.

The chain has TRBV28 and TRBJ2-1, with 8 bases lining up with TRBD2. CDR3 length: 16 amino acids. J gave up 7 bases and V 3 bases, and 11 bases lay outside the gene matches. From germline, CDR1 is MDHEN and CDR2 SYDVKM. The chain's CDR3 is CASSFAIAGRYNEQFF. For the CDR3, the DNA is TGTGCCAGCAGTTTTGCAATAGCGGGAAGGTATAATGAGCAGTTCTTC.

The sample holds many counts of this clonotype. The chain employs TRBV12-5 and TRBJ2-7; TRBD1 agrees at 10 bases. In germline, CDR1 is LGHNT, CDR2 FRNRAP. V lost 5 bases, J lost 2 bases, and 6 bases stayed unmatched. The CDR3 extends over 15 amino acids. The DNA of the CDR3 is TGTGCTAGTGGTCCGGGGACAGGGGAAACCTACGAGCAGTACTTC. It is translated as CASGPGTGETYEQYF.

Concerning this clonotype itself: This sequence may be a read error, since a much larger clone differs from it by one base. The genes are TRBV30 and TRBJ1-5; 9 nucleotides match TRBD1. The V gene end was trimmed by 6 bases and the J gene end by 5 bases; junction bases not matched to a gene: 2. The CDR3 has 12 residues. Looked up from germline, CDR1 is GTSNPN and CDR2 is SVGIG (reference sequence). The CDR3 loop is CACDRGYQPQHF. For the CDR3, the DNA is TGTGCCTGCGACAGGGGGTATCAGCCCCAGCATTTT. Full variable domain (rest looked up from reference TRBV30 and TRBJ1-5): SQTIHQWPATLVQPVGSPLSLECTVEGTSNPNLYWYRQAAGRGLQLLFYSVGIGQISSEVPQNLSASRPQDRQFILSSKKLLLSDSGFYLCACDRGYQPQHFGDGTRLSIL.

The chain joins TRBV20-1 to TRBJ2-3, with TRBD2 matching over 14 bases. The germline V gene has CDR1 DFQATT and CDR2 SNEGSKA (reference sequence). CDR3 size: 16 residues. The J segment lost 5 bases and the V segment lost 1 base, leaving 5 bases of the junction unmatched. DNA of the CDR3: TGCAGTGCTAGAGCGACTAGCGGGGGGGCCAGAGATACGCAGTATTTT. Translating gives CSARATSGGARDTQYF.

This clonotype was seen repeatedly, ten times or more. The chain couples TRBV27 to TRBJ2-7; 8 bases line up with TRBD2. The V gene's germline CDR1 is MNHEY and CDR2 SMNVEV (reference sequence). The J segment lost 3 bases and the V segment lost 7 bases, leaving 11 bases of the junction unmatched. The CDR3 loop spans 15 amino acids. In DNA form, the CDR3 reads TGTGCCAGCAACTCACTAGCGGAGGGGTACTACGAGCAGTACTTC. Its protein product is CASNSLAEGYYEQYF.

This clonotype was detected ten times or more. CDR3 loop: CASSLAVPRSTEAFF. The DNA for the CDR3 is TGTGCCAGCAGTTTAGCGGTCCCACGGAGCACTGAAGCTTTCTTT. The chain recombines TRBV12-3 or TRBV12-4 with TRBJ1-1; D is unclear. CDR3 size: 15 residues. Trimming cost V 0 bases and J 4 bases, with 12 bases left between them.

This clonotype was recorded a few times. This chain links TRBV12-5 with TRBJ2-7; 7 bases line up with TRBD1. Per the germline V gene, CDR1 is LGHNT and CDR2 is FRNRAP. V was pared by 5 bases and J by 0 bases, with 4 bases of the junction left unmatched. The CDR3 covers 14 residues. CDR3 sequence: CASGRGLPSYEQYF. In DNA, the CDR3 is TGTGCTAGTGGTAGGGGGCTCCCCTCCTACGAGCAGTACTTC.